The 29 T cell receptor beta chains reported below all come from one sample, sequenced in a study of T-cell memory formation after mild COVID-19 (dated by TCRdb to about 2021). The library was made by 5' RACE. The listed sequencing device is Illumina NovaSeq 6000. TCRdb reanalyzed the raw reads on its own, using fastp at Q25 for trimming and MiXCR for clone calling, and kept in-frame beta chains. Rows are unified per CDR3 protein, each entry keeping the most common DNA and genes. The sample records 250,000 to 350,000 distinct CDR3 sequences, approximately 15% of which are singletons. Of the sample, about a fifth is held by the ten largest clones. Source material: PBMCs or a T cell subset sorted from them (not recorded which). These receptors all come from a man in his late teens or twenties who had mild COVID-19 (a few samples of this study predate the infection). The sample titles of this study are shuffled in the database, so cell type and time point are left out; the donor was told from shared clones.

The chain couples TRBV12-3 or TRBV12-4 to TRBJ2-5; 10 bases fit TRBD2. This CDR3 is built from 16 residues. V shed 6 bases, J shed 4 bases, and the junction held 11 bases outside the gene matches. The CDR3: CASSPVSGGPGETQYF. CDR3 bases: TGTGCCAGCAGCCCGGTTAGCGGGGGGCCGGGAGAGACCCAGTACTTC.

This clonotype has a count of ten or more. The rearrangement uses TRBV7-2 and TRBJ2-7, with D possibly called TRBD1 or TRBD2 (5 bases each). CDR1 and CDR2 (germline): SGHTA, FQGNSA. Between the trimmed V and J ends, which lost 5 bases and 3 bases, there was a span of 17 bases. The CDR3 is 15 residues long. Here the CDR3 reads CASSQRGPGNYEQYF. CDR3 DNA: TGTGCCAGCAGCCAAAGGGGACCGGGCAACTACGAGCAGTACTTC.

The chain links TRBV6-1 to TRBJ2-3; 11 nucleotides line up with TRBD2. The CDR3 consists of 14 residues. J lost 4 bases, V lost 10 bases, and 7 bases had no gene match. Germline CDR1 is MNHNS and CDR2 is SASEGT. The CDR3 DNA is TGTGCCACTCATAGCGGGGGGGATGCAGATACGCAGTATTTT. Translating gives CATHSGGDADTQYF.

This clonotype has only a few counts. The chain uses TRBV7-2 and TRBJ2-7; either TRBD1 or TRBD2 may supply D (6 bases each). Germline values: CDR1 SGHTA, CDR2 FQGNSA. The V end was cut by 6 bases, the J end by 2 bases, with 17 bases between. This CDR3 comprises 15 residues. The CDR3 protein is CASSPDWGATYEQYF. The CDR3, as DNA: TGTGCCAGCAGTCCAGATTGGGGGGCTACCTACGAGCAGTACTTC.

This clonotype was counted ten times or more. The chain has TRBV12-3 or TRBV12-4 and TRBJ2-3, with D possibly matching TRBD2 (5 bases). The CDR3 contains 15 residues. Trimming shortened V by 7 bases and J by 0 bases, and 14 bases separated the two germline ends. The CDR3 loop reads CASTHFGGSTDTQYF. The DNA of the CDR3 is TGTGCCAGCACCCATTTCGGCGGGAGCACAGATACGCAGTATTTT.

This clonotype appeared many times. The CDR3 region is CASSLSGAADTQYF. The CDR3 DNA is TGTGCCAGCAGCTTGAGTGGGGCCGCAGATACGCAGTATTTT. The rearrangement uses TRBV7-3 and TRBJ2-3, with TRBD1 as a possible D gene (5 bases). The CDR3 runs to 14 residues. V lost 3 bases and J 4 bases, leaving 11 bases between the germline ends. CDR1 is SGHTA, CDR2 FQGTGA, per germline.

This clonotype was picked up many times. This sequence joins TRBV5-1 and TRBJ2-3; D is uncertain. V shed 0 bases and J shed 6 bases, with 14 bases lying between them. The CDR3 has 15 residues. Germline CDR1 reads SGHRS; CDR2 reads YFSETQ. The CDR3 DNA is TGCGCCAGCAGCTTGGCCTCCGTCCTGCGGGATACGCAGTATTTT. Translating gives CASSLASVLRDTQYF.

There are a few counts of this clonotype. The CDR3 loop reads CASSLSTGSNQPQHF. In DNA form, the CDR3 reads TGTGCCAGCAGTTTATCGACAGGCTCAAATCAGCCCCAGCATTTT. The genes are TRBV28 and TRBJ1-5; a weak D match, TRBD1 (6 bases). Germline values: CDR1 MDHEN, CDR2 SYDVKM. The CDR3 sequence is 15 residues long. The V end lost 1 base, the J end lost 4 bases, and 11 bases lay between the germline ends.

The genes are TRBV4-1 and TRBJ2-1, with TRBD2 matching over 11 bases. The CDR3 runs 18 residues. The V segment lost 1 base and the J segment 8 bases; nucleotides outside the gene matches: 13. Germline lookup yields CDR1 MGHRA and CDR2 YSYEKL. CDR3 residues: CASSQADLAGGLWDEQFF. The CDR3 nucleotides read TGCGCCAGCAGCCAAGCCGACCTAGCGGGGGGTTTATGGGATGAGCAGTTCTTC.

This clonotype occurred many times. The chain joins TRBV20-1 to TRBJ1-3; D remains ambiguous. The V gene lost 5 bases and the J gene lost 4 bases, with 9 bases spanning the gap. The CDR3 contains 12 residues. CDR1 is DFQATT, CDR2 SNEGSKA, per germline (reference sequence). This CDR3 is CSAAGPGNTIYF. The CDR3 DNA sequence: TGCAGTGCTGCTGGGCCCGGAAACACCATATATTTT.

This clonotype was counted many times. The CDR3 sequence: CASSWDPVGAFF. The CDR3 DNA reads TGTGCCAGCAGTTGGGACCCAGTCGGAGCTTTCTTT. The chain uses TRBV12-3 or TRBV12-4 and TRBJ1-1; tentatively, D is TRBD1 (5 bases). This CDR3 contains 12 residues. V gave up 4 bases and J gave up 10 bases, with 13 bases separating them.

This clonotype was counted ten times or more. The gene calls are TRBV10-3 and TRBJ1-5; 9 nucleotides line up with TRBD1. With V trimmed by 1 base and J by 6 bases, 4 bases remained unmatched. Germline V gene data show CDR1 as ENHRY and CDR2 as SYGVKD. The CDR3 loop spans 15 amino acids. The CDR3 reads CAISEWDREGQPQHF. The CDR3 nucleotides read TGTGCCATCAGTGAGTGGGACAGGGAGGGTCAGCCCCAGCATTTT.

This clonotype was observed at least ten times. This CDR3 reads CASSQVHGDTQYF. In nucleotides, the CDR3 is TGCGCCAGCAGCCAAGTCCACGGGGATACGCAGTATTTT. V gene TRBV4-3 combines with J gene TRBJ2-3; D unclear. The germline V gene has CDR1 LGHNA and CDR2 YSLEER. This CDR3 comprises 13 residues. V was clipped by 1 base and J by 6 bases, with 8 bases between them.

This clonotype was seen only a few times. The gene calls are TRBV5-1 and TRBJ2-6, with D unclear. From germline, CDR1 is SGHRS and CDR2 YFSETQ. V lost 2 bases and J lost 4, with 10 bases in between. The CDR3 has 15 amino acids. CDR3 bases: TGCGCCAGCAGCTTAGCAGGCCCCGGGGCCAACGTCCTGACTTTC. This encodes CASSLAGPGANVLTF.

The gene calls are TRBV7-2 and TRBJ1-1, with D unclear. The CDR3 contains 14 residues. The V gene lost 4 bases and the J gene lost 10 bases, with 19 bases spanning the gap. Germline CDR1 SGHTA, CDR2 FQGNSA. CDR3 bases: TGTGCCAGCAGCTCTACTGGCACAACCCCTGGAGCTTTCTTT. Translation: CASSSTGTTPGAFF.

Only a few counts were recorded for this clonotype. The chain has TRBV7-2 and TRBJ1-1, with 10 positions matching TRBD1. The CDR3 consists of 14 residues. V lost 8 bases, J lost 2 bases, and 5 bases stayed unmatched. Germline CDR1 is SGHTA and CDR2 is FQGNSA. The CDR3, as DNA: TGTGCCAGCCGCAGGGACAGGGGAAACACTGAAGCTTTCTTT. Amino acids: CASRRDRGNTEAFF.

The chain uses TRBV4-1 and TRBJ1-1; possible D gene TRBD1, 5 bases. The CDR3 extends over 13 amino acids. The germline gives CDR1 MGHRA, CDR2 YSYEKL. V was shortened by 3 bases and J by 6 bases, with 11 bases between the two germline ends. This chain's CDR3 is CASSQGYRSEAFF. The CDR3 coding sequence is TGCGCCAGCAGCCAGGGGTACAGGTCTGAAGCTTTCTTT.

This clonotype was seen only a few times. The rearrangement uses TRBV15 and TRBJ1-5; no definite D call. The CDR3 loop spans 12 amino acids. Trimming stripped 5 bases from V and 4 bases from J, with 6 bases between. CDR1 LNHNV and CDR2 YYDKDF come from the germline V gene (reference sequence). This CDR3 reads CATSPYNQPQHF. The CDR3 DNA reads TGTGCCACCAGCCCCTATAATCAGCCCCAGCATTTT.

This clonotype was seen at least ten times. The chain uses TRBV20-1 and TRBJ2-7; D possibly corresponds to TRBD2 (5 bases). The CDR3 has 12 residues. The V gene lost 3 bases and the J gene lost 1 base, with 7 bases spanning the gap. Per the germline V gene, CDR1 is DFQATT and CDR2 is SNEGSKA (reference sequence). CDR3: CSASTGSYEQYF. The CDR3 DNA follows: TGCAGTGCTAGCACGGGGTCCTACGAGCAGTACTTC.

The chain employs TRBV7-3 and TRBJ2-5; TRBD2 matches at 12 bases. With 4 bases clipped from V and 4 bases from J, the junction kept 4 bases outside the gene matches. CDR3 length equals 15 residues. CDR1 SGHTA and CDR2 FQGTGA come from the germline V gene. The chain's CDR3 is CASSSSGGAGETQYF. CDR3 in DNA: TGTGCCAGCAGCTCTAGCGGGGGGGCAGGAGAGACCCAGTACTTC.

This clonotype has a handful of counts. V and J are TRBV6-2 or TRBV6-3 and TRBJ1-3, with a weak D call TRBD1 (5 bases). The CDR3 has 14 amino acids. The germline V gene has CDR1 MNHEY and CDR2 SVGEGT. Trimming stripped 2 bases from V and 4 bases from J, with 9 bases between. CDR3: CASSYGTQGNTIYF. As DNA, the CDR3 is TGTGCCAGCAGTTACGGGACTCAAGGAAACACCATATATTTT.

This clonotype turned up a few times. The CDR3 DNA follows: TGTGCCAGCAGTGACGACAGGGGAAGCACAGATACGCAGTATTTT. Translating it yields CASSDDRGSTDTQYF. The genes are TRBV25-1 and TRBJ2-3, with 8 bases fitting TRBD1. CDR3 length equals 15 residues. After removal of 3 bases from V and 0 bases from J, the junction contained 2 bases not matched to a gene. Germline values: CDR1 MGHDK, CDR2 SYGVNS. The full variable domain, its missing parts supplied by reference TRBV25-1 and TRBJ2-3, is EADIYQTPRYLVIGTGKKITLECSQTMGHDKMYWYQQDPGMELHLIHYSYGVNSTEKGDLSSESTVSRIRTEHFPLTLESARPSHTSQYLCASSDDRGSTDTQYFGPGTRLTVL.

This chain joins TRBV25-1 and TRBJ2-1, with 9 positions matching TRBD1. Looked up from germline, CDR1 is MGHDK and CDR2 is SYGVNS. The ends lost 5 bases at V and 4 bases at J; junction bases unmatched: 6. This CDR3 has 15 amino acids. CDR3 DNA sequence: TGTGCCAGCAGTCTCCGGGACAGGGTTTACAATGAGCAGTTCTTC. As protein: CASSLRDRVYNEQFF.

The J gene is TRBJ1-1, the V gene TRBV5-6, with D maybe TRBD1 (5 bases). Trimming took 5 bases from V and 11 from J, leaving 19 bases between them. The germline CDR1 and CDR2 sequences are SGHDT and YYEEEE. The CDR3 has 13 amino acids. The CDR3 nucleotides read TGTGCCAGCAGTCCCCTTAGGGGTACCGGGGCTTTCTTT. This encodes CASSPLRGTGAFF.

The gene calls are TRBV7-2 and TRBJ2-3, with TRBD2 identical over 15 bases. In germline, CDR1 is SGHTA, CDR2 FQGNSA. The J segment lost 4 bases and the V segment lost 4 bases, leaving 6 bases of the junction unmatched. The CDR3 totals 17 residues. The CDR3 is CASSSGLAGGFADTQYF. The CDR3, as DNA: TGTGCCAGCAGCTCCGGACTAGCGGGGGGGTTCGCAGATACGCAGTATTTT.

This clonotype has at least ten counts. This rearrangement joins TRBV20-1 to TRBJ2-7; 9 bases align to TRBD2. Germline CDR1 is DFQATT and CDR2 is SNEGSKA (reference sequence). J gave up 3 bases and V 1 base, and 1 base lay outside the gene matches. The CDR3 sequence is 13 residues long. CDR3 sequence: CSARGTSDYEQYF. The CDR3 DNA sequence: TGCAGTGCTAGAGGGACTAGCGACTACGAGCAGTACTTC.

This clonotype was detected ten times or more. The rearrangement links TRBV7-9 to TRBJ2-3; 9 nucleotides agree with TRBD1. The CDR3 has 15 residues. After removal of 5 bases from V and 3 bases from J, the junction contained 6 bases not matched to a gene. Germline V lookup: CDR1 SEHNR, CDR2 FQNEAQ (reference sequence). CDR3 DNA sequence: TGTGCCAGCAGCGCTGCGGGACAGGGAACAGATACGCAGTATTTT. Protein sequence: CASSAAGQGTDTQYF.

V gene TRBV21-1 combines with J gene TRBJ2-1; the D call TRBD1 from the table was never checked on the DNA. TRBV21-1 is a known pseudogene. CDR3 length: 16 amino acids. CDR3 DNA: TGTGCCAGCATTGGGACAGGGGACGACTCCTACAATGAGCAGTTCTTC. Residues: CASIGTGDDSYNEQFF.

In this sample, this clonotype turned up a few times. The CDR3 nucleotides are TGTGCCAGCAGCCAAATTAGGACAGGGGAGCTGTTTTTT. Translating gives CASSQIRTGELFF. J is TRBJ2-2 and V is TRBV3-1; maybe TRBD1 (5 bases). CDR3 length equals 13 residues. Germline values: CDR1 LGHDT, CDR2 YNNKEL (reference sequence). Trimming left V 2 bases short and J 8 bases short, with 9 bases between. Drawing the rest from reference TRBV3-1 and TRBJ2-2, the complete variable domain is DTAVSQTPKYLVTQMGNDKSIKCEQNLGHDTMYWYKQDSKKFLKIMFSYNNKELIINETVPNRFSPKSPDKAHLNLHINSLELGDSAVYFCASSQIRTGELFFGEGSRLTVL.